This entry is about one TCR beta chain. This record comes from a study of blood T cell repertoires in COVID-19. At the level of the study: Donors in the United States, Italy and Spain gave samples during acute or convalescent COVID-19. Sources were T cells, B-cell-depleted T cells, or PBMCs; the material itself was cDNA or gDNA.

Original handling: For nucleated cells, counts were estimated from reference gene primer amplification. TCRdb's table, derived via immunoSEQ multiplex PCR, lists solely in-frame clones and lacks some. V and J calls and clone size are copied from that table; D and trimming were computed from the DNA. The sample yields tens of thousands of clones, around 76% seen once. Deletions cut 3 bases from V and 2 bases from J, with 14 bases between. Germline V CDR1 and CDR2: SGHRS, YFSETQ. This CDR3 is built from 15 residues. This rearrangement joins TRBV5-1 to TRBJ2-5; tentatively, D is TRBD2 (6 bases). The TCR sequence derives from a woman at least 80 years old with active or convalescent COVID-19. Sequencing input: peripheral blood. The CDR3 is CASSSQGGVQETQYF. The CDR3, as DNA: TGCGCCAGCAGCTCCCAGGGCGGGGTTCAAGAGACCCAGTACTTC.